These 8 T cell receptor beta chains originate from one sample sequenced in a study of T cell changes during pregnancy in multiple sclerosis. Sequencing used immunoSEQ multiplex PCR; TCRdb keeps in-frame clones, though not all of them. The sample comprises about 100,000 clones, approximately 95% of which are singletons, and over 0.85% rests with the top ten. The sample was peripheral blood, taken after pregnancy. These receptors all come from a female donor with multiple sclerosis, enrolled in a pregnancy study.

The V gene is TRBV5-5, the J gene TRBJ2-1, with a tentative D call TRBD1 (5 bases). V was clipped by 5 bases and J by 5 bases, with 17 bases between them. CDR1 and CDR2 (germline): SGHKS, YYEKEE (reference sequence). This CDR3 region has 15 residues. The CDR3 nucleotides are TGTGCCAGCAGTCCGTCCCCAGGGTTAAACAATGAGCAGTTCTTC. This translates into CASSPSPGLNNEQFF.

The rearrangement joins TRBV4-3 to TRBJ2-3, with D unresolved. Per the germline V gene, CDR1 is LGHNA and CDR2 is YSLEER. The ends were cut back, 1 base at V and 0 bases at J, with 11 bases in the middle. The CDR3 sequence is 16 residues long. For the CDR3, the DNA is TGCGCCAGCAGCCAAGCGTTATTATCTAGCACAGATACGCAGTATTTT. This sequence encodes CASSQALLSSTDTQYF.

This rearrangement joins TRBV19 to TRBJ2-3, with TRBD1 matching 8 bases. The CDR3 is 14 residues long. Unmatched junction bases numbered 4, after V lost 1 base and J lost 7 bases. Germline V CDR1 and CDR2: LNHDA, SQIVND (reference sequence). The CDR3 loop reads CASSIGQGAYTQYF. For the CDR3, the DNA is TGTGCCAGTAGTATAGGGCAGGGGGCATATACGCAGTATTTT.

The chain carries TRBV10-1 and TRBJ2-1, with TRBD2 matching 9 bases. V lost 10 bases to trimming and J lost 2 bases; unmatched junction nucleotides: 6. Germline CDR1 and CDR2: WNHNN and SYGVQD (reference sequence). The CDR3 loop spans 14 amino acids. The CDR3 region is CATDSGGPYNEQFF. CDR3 nucleotide sequence: TGCGCCACCGATAGCGGGGGACCCTACAATGAGCAGTTCTTC.

CDR3 DNA sequence: TGTGCCAGCAGTTTCCAAGGACTCCCTGGGGCCAACGTCCTGACTTTC. It translates to CASSFQGLPGANVLTF. The gene calls are TRBV27 and TRBJ2-6, with D perhaps matching TRBD2 (5 bases). Trimming stripped 3 bases from V and 2 bases from J, with 11 bases between. In germline, CDR1 is MNHEY, CDR2 SMNVEV (reference sequence). CDR3 length equals 16 residues.

The rearrangement joins TRBV4-3 to TRBJ2-7; 10 nucleotides align to TRBD2. V was clipped by 1 base and J by 5 bases; unmatched bases: 11. Germline CDR1 is LGHNA and CDR2 is YSLEER. This CDR3 spans 17 amino acids. As DNA, the CDR3 is TGCGCCAGCAGCCAAGCGTTCCTAGCGGGAGTTTTCGACGAGCAGTACTTC. Its protein product is CASSQAFLAGVFDEQYF.

Turning to this clone: Other DNA sequences within the sample encode an identical CDR3. The J gene is TRBJ2-7, the V gene TRBV28, with D possibly matching TRBD1 (5 bases). V lost 3 bases, J lost 3 bases, and 9 bases lay in between. Germline CDR1 and CDR2: MDHEN and SYDVKM. The CDR3 contains 13 residues. The CDR3 reads CASSLAGNYEQYF. The CDR3 region has the DNA TGTGCCAGCAGTTTGGCAGGGAACTACGAGCAGTACTTC. Full variable domain (missing parts from reference TRBV28 and TRBJ2-7): DVKVTQSSRYLVKRTGEKVFLECVQDMDHENMFWYRQDPGLGLRLIYFSYDVKMKEKGDIPEGYSVSREKKERFSLILESASTNQTSMYLCASSLAGNYEQYFGPGTRLTVT.

The rearrangement uses TRBV19 and TRBJ1-5; D may be TRBD1 (6 bases). V was cut by 4 bases and J by 2 bases, with 18 bases left in between. CDR1 and CDR2 from the germline V gene are LNHDA and SQIVND (reference sequence). The CDR3 length is 17 residues. CDR3 residues: CASSNPPMAGGNQPQHF. The DNA for the CDR3 is TGTGCCAGTAGTAACCCCCCGATGGCAGGGGGCAATCAGCCCCAGCATTTT.